The rows below give T cell receptor beta chains drawn from one sample of a study of Graves' ophthalmopathy and Graves' hyperthyroidism. TCRdb independently ran MiXCR on the multiplex PCR reads; one entry per CDR3 protein. The table includes under 800,000 distinct CDR3 sequences, 20% to 25% detected once. Material for sequencing was peripheral blood. The receptor set was obtained from a woman aged 18-29 years with stable Graves' hyperthyroidism. Some clones in this sample may be carry-over from other donors' samples. Both conserved end residues are part of each CDR3. The D gene is left open where the match is weak. Not every row has a clone size; where given, it reads once, few, many or a size class.

clone_size | j_call | v_call | d_call | cdr3_nt | cdr3_aa
few | TRBJ1-1 | TRBV24-1 | - | TGTGCCGCCCGGGCGTGGCCAGCGAACACTGAAGCTTTCTTT | CAARAWPANTEAFF
many | TRBJ2-7 | TRBV5-1 | - | TGCGCCAGCAGCGAACGGGACCCTACATACGAGCAGTACTTC | CASSERDPTYEQYF
many | TRBJ1-1 | TRBV28 | - | TGTGCCAGCAGTTTAGTTAACCTATTTCAAAGGGCTGAAGCTTTCTTT | CASSLVNLFQRAEAFF
many | TRBJ2-7 | TRBV12-3/TRBV12-4 | - | TGTGCCAGCAGCGGAACACCGACAACCTACGAGCAGTACTTC | CASSGTPTTYEQYF
many | TRBJ1-5 | TRBV6-1 | - | TGTGCCAGCAGGGAGGAGACAACTTATAGCAATCAGCCCCAGCATTTT | CASREETTYSNQPQHF
many | TRBJ1-2 | TRBV28 | - | TGTGCCAGCAATGGACAGTCTAACTATGGCTACACCTTC | CASNGQSNYGYTF
few | TRBJ2-7 | TRBV7-2 | TRBD1 | TGTGCCAGCAGCTTCCGGGACAGGGAATTTTACGAGCAGTACTTC | CASSFRDREFYEQYF
- | TRBJ2-5 | TRBV12-3/TRBV12-4 | TRBD1 | TGTGCCAGCGGAGGCTCCGGGACAGGGCCTCCCGGGGAGACCCAGTACTTC | CASGGSGTGPPGETQYF
many | TRBJ2-5 | TRBV7-2 | - | TGTGCCAGCAGCTTAGAATGGGGCTTCCCCCAAGAGACCCAGTACTTC | CASSLEWGFPQETQYF
many | TRBJ1-5 | TRBV20-1 | - | TGCAGTGCTAGAGGTTTGGGGCATAGCAATCAGCCCCAGCATTTT | CSARGLGHSNQPQHF
few | TRBJ2-2 | TRBV2 | - | TGTGCCAGAGGCCCGAAGGTGGGGGCGCGACACACCGGGGAGCTGTTTTTT | CARGPKVGARHTGELFF
many | TRBJ1-1 | TRBV6-1 | - | TGTGCCAGCAGTCGACTACAGGAGAACACTGAAGCTTTCTTT | CASSRLQENTEAFF
- | TRBJ1-1 | TRBV29-1 | - | TGCAGCGTTGCCCCCCCTGAAGCTTTCTTT | CSVAPPEAFF
many | TRBJ2-5 | TRBV12-3/TRBV12-4 | - | TGTGCCAGCAGACCCGACCCTTCGGAGACCCAGTACTTC | CASRPDPSETQYF
- | TRBJ2-7 | TRBV30 | TRBD2 | TGTGCCTGGAGTCGGAATAGCGGGAGAGGCTACGAGCAGTACTTC | CAWSRNSGRGYEQYF
many | TRBJ2-5 | TRBV7-2 | - | TGTGCCAGCAGCTTCAATCCCGGAGGACAACAAGAGACCCAGTACTTC | CASSFNPGGQQETQYF
many | TRBJ1-1 | TRBV5-1 | - | TGCGCCAGCAGCTCGAAACCGGGAACTGAAGCTTTCTTT | CASSSKPGTEAFF
many | TRBJ1-5 | TRBV12-5 | - | TGTGCTAGTGGTATCCTGAAAAAGGAAGGCAATCAGCCCCAGCATTTT | CASGILKKEGNQPQHF
many | TRBJ2-7 | TRBV5-5 | - | TGTGCCAGCAGGTTTACGTCTAGCTACGAGCAGTACTTC | CASRFTSSYEQYF
many | TRBJ2-2 | TRBV7-2 | - | TGTGCCAGCAGCTTAGTGGCAGGGGCCGGGGAGCTGTTTTTT | CASSLVAGAGELFF
many | TRBJ2-7 | TRBV13 | - | TGTGCCAGCAGCCCGCGGGGAAGGGAGCAGTACTTC | CASSPRGREQYF
many | TRBJ2-5 | TRBV24-1 | - | TGTGCCACCAGTGCCCTTAAGGGACACTCAGAGACCCAGTACTTC | CATSALKGHSETQYF
many | TRBJ1-6 | TRBV18 | TRBD1 | TGTGCCAGCTCACCAGGGACAGTAGATAATTCACCCCTCCACTTT | CASSPGTVDNSPLHF
- | TRBJ1-3 | TRBV7-2 | TRBD1 | TGTGCCAGCAGCTTAGGGCCAGGGGGCCTCTCTGGAAACACCATATATTTT | CASSLGPGGLSGNTIYF
many | TRBJ2-5 | TRBV3-1 | - | TGTGCCAGCACCGCTCACTCGGAGACCCAGTACTTC | CASTAHSETQYF
many | TRBJ2-5 | TRBV28 | - | TGTGCCAGCAGGGAGTCTTATTCGGAGACCCAGTACTTC | CASRESYSETQYF
many | TRBJ1-5 | TRBV30 | - | TGTGCCTGGAGTCAGGGTCATCAGCCCCAGCATTTT | CAWSQGHQPQHF
- | TRBJ1-1 | TRBV2 | - | TGTGCCAGCAGGGACCGGGGTGGCAGTGAAGCTTTCTTT | CASRDRGGSEAFF
many | TRBJ1-2 | TRBV15 | TRBD1 | TGTGCCACCAGCAGAGATATTGGGCAGGGGGTACGTGGCTACACCTTC | CATSRDIGQGVRGYTF
once | TRBJ1-2 | TRBV6-5 | TRBD1 | TGTGCCAGCAGATACAGGGGTGGGGGCGATAGCTACACCTTC | CASRYRGGGDSYTF
many | TRBJ2-5 | TRBV9 | TRBD2 | TGTGCCAGCAGCGGCAGGAGCGGGAGGGAAGAGACCCAGTACTTC | CASSGRSGREETQYF
few | TRBJ2-5 | TRBV7-8 | - | TGTGCCAGCATCCTCTATGGTCAAGAGACCCAGTACTTC | CASILYGQETQYF
few | TRBJ2-7 | TRBV2 | TRBD2 | TGCGGGGCTCAGACTAGCGGCGAGTCCTACGAGCAGTACTTC | CGAQTSGESYEQYF
- | TRBJ2-5 | TRBV12-3/TRBV12-4 | TRBD2 | TGTGCCAGCAGTCCGCACCGGGGGGGCCGGGAGACCCAGTACTTC | CASSPHRGGRETQYF
- | TRBJ2-7 | TRBV6-5 | - | TGTGCCAGCAGTTATGGAGGGGGCTCTTTTTACGAGCAGTACTTC | CASSYGGGSFYEQYF
many | TRBJ2-4 | TRBV12-3/TRBV12-4 | TRBD2 | TGTGCCAGCAGTTGGACTAGCGGGAGGGCCAAAAACATTAAGTACTTC | CASSWTSGRAKNIKYF
many | TRBJ1-2 | TRBV29-1 | - | TGCAGCGTTACTCCCGACAGCAACTATGGCTACACCTTC | CSVTPDSNYGYTF
many | TRBJ1-6 | TRBV28 | TRBD1 | TGTGCCAGCAGTTCAGGACAGGCAAATTCACCCCTCCACTTT | CASSSGQANSPLHF
- | TRBJ1-6 | TRBV7-8 | TRBD1 | TGTGCCAGCAGCTTTGGACAGGGCGGCTCACCCCTCCACTTT | CASSFGQGGSPLHF
once | TRBJ1-2 | TRBV12-3/TRBV12-4 | TRBD1 | TGTGCCAGCAGTCGGACAGGGTCGGGCTATGGCTACACCTTC | CASSRTGSGYGYTF